Each of the 23 T cell receptor beta chains below was sequenced from the same sample in a study of CD8 T cells in Susac syndrome. cDNA came from roughly 0.47 to 1 ug RNA primed by random hexamers. TCRdb reprocessed the immunoSEQ multiplex PCR reads with MiXCR, giving one entry per CDR3 protein. The table lists some 300,000 distinct CDR3 sequences, 75% to 85% of them singletons. The sample comprised CD8+ T cells from PBMCs. These TCRs come from a human donor with multiple sclerosis.

There are a few counts of this clonotype. The chain couples TRBV7-9 to TRBJ2-7, with TRBD1 as a possible D gene (6 bases). From germline, CDR1 is SEHNR and CDR2 FQNEAQ (reference sequence). CDR3 length: 14 amino acids. V was pared by 1 base and J by 5 bases, with 12 bases between. CDR3 bases: TGTGCCAGCAGCTTAGGCCAGGGGAGCAACGAGCAGTACTTC. It translates to CASSLGQGSNEQYF.

This clonotype was observed a single time. CDR3 amino acids: CASSYTGENTEAFF. The CDR3 nucleotides are TGTGCCAGCAGTTATACAGGGGAGAACACTGAAGCTTTCTTT. The chain uses TRBV6-2 or TRBV6-3 and TRBJ1-1; 7 bases align to TRBD1. Germline CDR1 and CDR2: MNHEY and SVGEGT. J was trimmed by 1 base and V by 3 bases; bases with no gene match: 2. The CDR3 runs 14 residues.

The chain carries TRBV20-1 and TRBJ1-3; D is uncertain. This CDR3 is built from 14 residues. CDR1 is DFQATT, CDR2 SNEGSKA, per germline (reference sequence). Trimming pared 1 base from V and 0 bases from J, leaving 7 bases between. In DNA, the CDR3 is TGCAGTGCTAGAGCGAGACACTCTGGAAACACCATATATTTT. Translated: CSARARHSGNTIYF.

V is TRBV7-8 and J is TRBJ2-7; D tentatively reads TRBD1 or TRBD2 (5 bases each). V was shortened by 1 base and J by 0 bases, with 10 bases between the two germline ends. Per the germline V gene, CDR1 is SGHVS and CDR2 is FQNEAQ. CDR3 length: 15 amino acids. The CDR3 DNA is TGTGCCAGCAGCTTAGGACCAGGGAGCTCCTACGAGCAGTACTTC. It encodes CASSLGPGSSYEQYF.

The chain recombines TRBV12-3 or TRBV12-4 with TRBJ1-2; unclear D gene. Trimming cost V 3 bases and J 4 bases, with 6 bases left between them. The CDR3 contains 12 residues. In DNA form, the CDR3 reads TGTGCCAGCAGTTTTATCGGCTATGGCTACACCTTC. Residues: CASSFIGYGYTF.

V gene TRBV28 combines with J gene TRBJ1-5; D uncertain. Germline V gene data show CDR1 as MDHEN and CDR2 as SYDVKM. Trimming pared 3 bases from V and 4 bases from J, leaving 7 bases between. The CDR3 totals 13 residues. The CDR3 loop reads CASSFGYNQPQHF. In DNA, the CDR3 is TGTGCCAGCAGTTTCGGCTATAATCAGCCCCAGCATTTT. The full variable domain, rest sourced from reference TRBV28 and TRBJ1-5, is DVKVTQSSRYLVKRTGEKVFLECVQDMDHENMFWYRQDPGLGLRLIYFSYDVKMKEKGDIPEGYSVSREKKERFSLILESASTNQTSMYLCASSFGYNQPQHFGDGTRLSIL.

The chain employs TRBV28 and TRBJ1-2; a possible D gene is TRBD1 (6 bases). The CDR3 sequence is 14 residues long. Trimming cost V 2 bases and J 4 bases, with 11 bases left between them. Per the germline V gene, CDR1 is MDHEN and CDR2 is SYDVKM. The CDR3 coding sequence is TGTGCCAGCAGTTTAACAGGGTTCGGCTATGGCTACACCTTC. Translated: CASSLTGFGYGYTF.

The rearrangement links TRBV5-4 to TRBJ2-1; tentatively, D is TRBD1 (5 bases). Trimming removed 3 bases at V and 6 bases at J, with 13 bases between. The CDR3 contains 14 residues. Germline assignment: CDR1 SGHNT and CDR2 YYREEE (reference sequence). The CDR3 DNA is TGTGCCAGCAGCTACAGATTCCAGGGCAATGAGCAGTTCTTC. Translating it yields CASSYRFQGNEQFF.

The rearrangement joins TRBV5-8 to TRBJ2-5; D uncertain. The CDR3 has 14 residues. V was trimmed by 0 bases and J by 2 bases, leaving 8 bases between them. CDR1 is SGHTS and CDR2 is YDEGEE in the germline V gene. The CDR3 protein is CASSLGVQQETQYF. The CDR3 nucleotides read TGTGCCAGCAGCTTGGGGGTGCAACAAGAGACCCAGTACTTC.

The chain is built from TRBV7-6 and TRBJ2-1, with 7 bases identical to TRBD1. The CDR3 runs to 18 residues. Germline V CDR1 and CDR2: SGHVS, FNYEAQ. Trimming cost V 1 base and J 0 bases; bases outside gene matches: 9. DNA of the CDR3: TGTGCCAGCAGCTTAGGGTGGGGGACAGACGACTCCTACAATGAGCAGTTCTTC. Protein: CASSLGWGTDDSYNEQFF.

V and J are TRBV27 and TRBJ2-3; a possible D gene is TRBD1 (6 bases). V gave up 6 bases and J gave up 2 bases, with 15 bases separating them. The CDR3 extends over 15 amino acids. CDR1 and CDR2 from the germline V gene are MNHEY and SMNVEV (reference sequence). CDR3 sequence: CASRPGTTYTDTQYF. The CDR3 region has the DNA TGTGCCAGCAGACCCGGGACAACCTACACAGATACGCAGTATTTT.

V usage is TRBV27 and J usage is TRBJ1-2, with 9 positions matching TRBD1. Per germline, CDR1 MNHEY and CDR2 SMNVEV (reference sequence). The junction had 9 bases not matched to a gene; V was cut back by 7 bases and J by 3 bases. CDR3 size: 15 residues. As DNA, the CDR3 is TGTGCCAGCAAGGGACAGGGTTCTTTTTACTATGGCTACACCTTC. Protein: CASKGQGSFYYGYTF.

The chain couples TRBV28 to TRBJ2-7; 11 bases are a match to TRBD2. The CDR3 runs to 15 residues. V lost 3 bases and J lost 6; bases outside the gene matches: 7. Looked up from germline, CDR1 is MDHEN and CDR2 is SYDVKM. Written as DNA, the CDR3 is TGTGCCAGCAGTTTGGTAGCGGGAGGGCCCGCCGAGCAGTACTTC. It specifies CASSLVAGGPAEQYF.

The V gene is TRBV4-2, the J gene TRBJ2-1, with 11 bases identical to TRBD2. V was clipped by 3 bases and J by 3 bases; unmatched bases: 7. The CDR3 has 17 amino acids. In germline, CDR1 is LGHNA, CDR2 YNFKEQ. This chain's CDR3 is CASSQDPGLADYNEQFF. The CDR3 DNA reads as TGTGCCAGCAGCCAGGACCCGGGACTAGCGGACTACAATGAGCAGTTCTTC.

The V gene is TRBV28, the J gene TRBJ2-5; D tentatively fits TRBD1 or TRBD2 (6 bases each). This CDR3 is built from 15 residues. In germline, CDR1 is MDHEN, CDR2 SYDVKM. V lost 4 bases, J lost 5 bases, and 17 bases lay in between. As DNA, the CDR3 is TGTGCCAGCAGTTCTGCTAGGGGGGATTGGGAGACCCAGTACTTC. As protein: CASSSARGDWETQYF.

This clonotype has a handful of counts. This chain connects TRBV6-5 to TRBJ1-2; tentative D call: TRBD1 (6 bases). The CDR3 runs 14 residues. From germline, CDR1 is MNHEY and CDR2 SVGAGI. V was shortened by 6 bases and J by 5 bases, with 16 bases between the two germline ends. CDR3 region: CASSLVGGSYGYTF. CDR3 in DNA: TGTGCCAGCAGCCTCGTAGGGGGTAGTTATGGCTACACCTTC.

The CDR3 is CASSRSKPYNPNEKLFF. The CDR3 DNA reads as TGTGCCAGCTCACGGAGCAAGCCTTACAACCCTAATGAAAAACTGTTTTTT. The V gene is TRBV18, the J gene TRBJ1-4; D is unresolved. Germline CDR1 and CDR2: KGHSH and LQKENI. This CDR3 has 17 residues. Trimming pared 4 bases from V and 3 bases from J, leaving 18 bases between.

This clonotype was counted once. The rearrangement uses TRBV6-5 and TRBJ2-1; unclear D gene. The CDR3 runs to 15 residues. Trimming shortened V by 5 bases and J by 4 bases, and 15 bases separated the two germline ends. Germline CDR1 MNHEY, CDR2 SVGAGI. CDR3 protein: CASSPGEPPYNEQFF. CDR3 sequence (DNA): TGTGCCAGCAGTCCAGGCGAGCCCCCGTACAATGAGCAGTTCTTC.

The V call is TRBV4-1, the J call TRBJ2-2, with 9 bases matching TRBD2. The CDR3 is 16 residues long. With V trimmed by 2 bases and J by 4 bases, 5 bases remained unmatched. Looked up from germline, CDR1 is MGHRA and CDR2 is YSYEKL. CDR3 sequence reads: CASSQHVAGVTGELFF. CDR3 in DNA: TGCGCCAGCAGCCAACATGTAGCGGGGGTCACCGGGGAGCTGTTTTTT.

The chain couples TRBV9 to TRBJ2-2; D call uncertain. Trimming shortened V by 4 bases and J by 6 bases, and 7 bases separated the two germline ends. This CDR3 comprises 12 residues. Germline assignment: CDR1 SGDLS and CDR2 YYNGEE. The CDR3: CASSPQPGELFF. The CDR3 DNA is TGTGCCAGCAGCCCCCAGCCCGGGGAGCTGTTTTTT.

V and J are TRBV15 and TRBJ1-5; D call uncertain. CDR1 is LNHNV and CDR2 is YYDKDF in the germline V gene (reference sequence). CDR3 length: 14 residues. Trimming cost V 4 bases and J 1 base, with 8 bases left between them. CDR3 in amino acids: CATSTDVSNQPQHF. In DNA, the CDR3 is TGTGCCACCAGCACGGACGTCAGCAATCAGCCCCAGCATTTT.

This chain uses TRBV7-9 with TRBJ1-3; 9 bases match TRBD1. The germline CDR1 and CDR2 sequences are SEHNR and FQNEAQ (reference sequence). This CDR3 contains 18 residues. Germline trimming cut 2 bases from V and 0 bases from J; bases unmatched to any gene: 8. In DNA form, the CDR3 reads TGTGCCAGCAGCTTAACCTTGACAGGGGGAATCTCTGGAAACACCATATATTTT. Protein: CASSLTLTGGISGNTIYF.

The chain carries TRBV6-6 and TRBJ2-2; weak D call: TRBD2 (5 bases). V was trimmed by 7 bases and J by 0 bases, leaving 12 bases between them. Germline V gene sequence: CDR1 MNHNY, CDR2 SVGAGI (reference sequence). This CDR3 has 15 amino acids. The DNA for the CDR3 is TGTGCCAGCACCCTGGACTTCCCGAACACCGGGGAGCTGTTTTTT. This encodes CASTLDFPNTGELFF.